What follows are 20 T cell receptor beta chains derived from one specimen sequenced in a study of resident and recirculating memory T cells in vitiligo listed by TCRdb under 2018. The receptor library was made with the immunoSEQ multiplex PCR assay. The clones in this table, taken by TCRdb from immuneACCESS, are in-frame only. Not every clone is retained; where verified, under half of the shortfall comes from an unresolved V gene, and the cause of the rest is unknown. This sample comprises 60,000 to 80,000 clones, roughly nine tenths of them detected only once. The top ten constitute 4.9% of the sample. The sequenced sample was blood. These receptors were collected from a male donor with vitiligo.

This clone showed up just once. The chain combines TRBV5-3 with TRBJ2-2; 13 bases align to TRBD2. TRBV5-3 is classed as an ORF, of uncertain function. V trimming: 7 bases; J trimming: 7 bases; junction bases outside the gene matches: 4. The CDR3 is made up of 14 amino acids. CDR3 residues: CARSWTSGGGELFF. DNA for the CDR3: TGTGCCAGATCCTGGACTAGCGGGGGCGGGGAGCTGTTTTTT.

The chain recombines TRBV21-1 with TRBJ1-1. TRBV21-1 constitutes a pseudogene. The CDR3 has 15 residues. CDR3 DNA sequence: TGTGCCAGCAGCCCAGCGGGCAGGGAGAACACTGAAGCTTTCTTT. Its translation: CASSPAGRENTEAFF.

The chain joins TRBV28 to TRBJ1-5; 12 bases agree with TRBD1. The J segment lost 7 bases and the V segment lost 10 bases, leaving 8 bases of the junction unmatched. CDR3 length: 14 amino acids. Germline V lookup: CDR1 MDHEN, CDR2 SYDVKM. The CDR3 loop is CAISGQGAGQPQHF. The DNA for the CDR3 is TGTGCCATCTCGGGACAGGGGGCGGGACAGCCCCAGCATTTT.

The gene calls are TRBV10-3 and TRBJ2-7, with a tentative D call TRBD1 (5 bases). Trimming left V 4 bases short and J 1 base short, with 14 bases between. CDR1 and CDR2 (germline): ENHRY, SYGVKD. The CDR3 is made up of 15 amino acids. CDR3 in amino acids: CAISVGPKGSYEQYF. The CDR3 nucleotides are TGTGCCATCAGTGTAGGTCCTAAGGGGTCCTACGAGCAGTACTTC.

This chain connects TRBV10-2 to TRBJ1-2; TRBD1 matches at 9 bases. Per the germline V gene, CDR1 is WSHSY and CDR2 is SAAADI. This CDR3 is built from 15 residues. J lost 5 bases, V lost 4 bases, and 8 bases had no gene match. Here the CDR3 reads CASSGGQGSAYGYTF. For the CDR3, the DNA is TGCGCCAGCAGTGGCGGACAGGGGTCGGCTTATGGCTACACCTTC.

This chain uses TRBV7-2 with TRBJ2-6, with a tentative D call TRBD2 (5 bases). V dropped 3 bases and J dropped 0 bases, with 6 bases sitting between them. The length of the CDR3 is 15 residues. Germline V gene data show CDR1 as SGHTA and CDR2 as FQGNSA. CDR3 residues: CASSFGSSGANVLTF. CDR3 coding DNA: TGTGCCAGCAGCTTTGGGAGCTCTGGGGCCAACGTCCTGACTTTC.

The CDR3 DNA sequence: TGTGCCAGTAGGGGGGGGAACTATGGCTACACCTTC. Its translation is CASRGGNYGYTF. The gene calls are TRBV28 and TRBJ1-2; possible D gene TRBD1, 6 bases. This CDR3 is 12 amino acids long. V was pared by 9 bases and J by 2 bases, with 10 bases between. Germline loops: CDR1 MDHEN, CDR2 SYDVKM.

The chain employs TRBV19 and TRBJ1-4; unclear D gene. Germline loops: CDR1 LNHDA, CDR2 SQIVND (reference sequence). The CDR3 runs to 15 residues. V shed 7 bases and J shed 4 bases, with 16 bases lying between them. The CDR3 spells CASINGRGNNEKLFF. DNA of the CDR3: TGTGCCAGTATAAATGGAAGAGGGAATAATGAAAAACTGTTTTTT.

The V gene is TRBV4-3, the J gene TRBJ1-1; D might be TRBD1 (6 bases). Germline V gene data show CDR1 as LGHNA and CDR2 as YSLEER. The CDR3 has 13 residues. V was pared by 1 base and J by 10 bases, with 13 bases between. This CDR3 reads CASSQGEGGSAFF. CDR3 in DNA: TGCGCCAGCAGCCAAGGGGAGGGGGGCTCAGCTTTCTTT.

The chain is built from TRBV2 and TRBJ1-1, with 8 positions matching TRBD1. Per the germline V gene, CDR1 is SNHLY and CDR2 is FYNNEI. This CDR3 spans 13 amino acids. V lost 8 bases and J lost 0; bases outside the gene matches: 2. The CDR3 DNA sequence: TGTGCCAGCCGACAGGGGATGAACACTGAAGCTTTCTTT. This gives the protein CASRQGMNTEAFF.

Of note for this clone: Additional DNA sequences in this sample encode the identical CDR3. The chain is built from TRBV28 and TRBJ2-7, with 7 positions matching TRBD1. Germline V gives CDR1 MDHEN, CDR2 SYDVKM. The V gene end was trimmed by 3 bases and the J gene end by 3 bases; junction bases not matched to a gene: 5. This CDR3 has 14 residues. The CDR3 bases are TGTGCCAGCAGTTTCGGGACAGACATCTACGAGCAGTACTTC. Protein sequence: CASSFGTDIYEQYF.

The V gene is TRBV6-5, the J gene TRBJ1-6, with no clear D. Germline assignment: CDR1 MNHEY and CDR2 SVGAGI. Trimming cost V 0 bases and J 7 bases, with 13 bases left between them. The CDR3 runs to 16 residues. In nucleotides, the CDR3 is TGTGCCAGCAGTTACTCCCTGGCAGGCTCGAATTCACCCCTCCACTTT. Its protein is CASSYSLAGSNSPLHF.

The chain uses TRBV5-6 and TRBJ2-1, with 12 bases that match TRBD2. V shed 1 base and J 8 bases; nucleotides not matched to a gene: 1. Germline V gene lookup returns CDR1 SGHDT and CDR2 YYEEEE. The CDR3 has 14 amino acids. The CDR3 region has the DNA TGTGCCAGCAGCTTGCCTAGCGGGGGGGATGAGCAGTTCTTC. Translating gives CASSLPSGGDEQFF. The full variable domain, with the rest looked up from reference TRBV5-6 and TRBJ2-1, is DAGVTQSPTHLIKTRGQQVTLRCSPKSGHDTVSWYQQALGQGPQFIFQYYEEEERQRGNFPDRFSGHQFPNYSSELNVNALLLGDSALYLCASSLPSGGDEQFFGPGTRLTVL.

Points on this clone: Sequence at one end of the junction differs from germline and may be a read error. This chain uses TRBV7-7 with TRBJ2-5, with TRBD2 matching 13 bases. CDR3 size: 17 residues. CDR1 and CDR2 from the germline V gene are SSHAT and FNYEAQ (reference sequence). The CDR3 DNA is TGTGCTAGCAGCTTAGACAGACTAGCGGGGGGAAAAGAGACCCAGTACTTC. Residues: CASSLDRLAGGKETQYF.

J is TRBJ2-2 and V is TRBV14; TRBD2 matches 13 bases. The CDR3 is made up of 15 amino acids. V was clipped by 3 bases and J by 7 bases; unmatched bases: 2. Germline V gives CDR1 SGHDN, CDR2 FVKESK. CDR3 sequence: CASSHWTSGGGELFF. The CDR3 coding sequence is TGTGCCAGCAGCCACTGGACTAGCGGGGGCGGGGAGCTGTTTTTT.

The J gene is TRBJ1-1, the V gene TRBV19, with D maybe TRBD1 (6 bases). CDR1 is LNHDA and CDR2 is SQIVND in the germline V gene (reference sequence). This CDR3 is 13 amino acids long. Trimming removed 6 bases at V and 8 bases at J, with 16 bases between. The CDR3: CASRGNSGTEAFF. The DNA of the CDR3 is TGTGCCAGTAGAGGGAACAGTGGGACAGAAGCTTTCTTT.

This clone showed up just once. DNA for the CDR3: TGTGCCATCAGTGACAGGGTTAGCACTGAAGCTTTCTTT. As protein: CAISDRVSTEAFF. The genes are TRBV10-3 and TRBJ1-1; D might be TRBD1 (5 bases). The V end was cut by 3 bases, the J end by 4 bases, with 9 bases between. Germline CDR1 ENHRY, CDR2 SYGVKD. This CDR3 has 13 residues.

This chain links TRBV18 with TRBJ2-5; D gene ambiguous. CDR1 and CDR2 from the germline V gene are KGHSH and LQKENI. The CDR3 is 15 residues long. V was shortened by 2 bases and J by 3 bases, with 13 bases between the two germline ends. Here the CDR3 reads CASSPTRLTKETQYF. CDR3 nucleotides: TGTGCCAGCTCACCAACACGCCTAACTAAAGAGACCCAGTACTTC.

The V gene is TRBV4-2, the J gene TRBJ2-1, with D perhaps matching TRBD2 (5 bases). V was cut by 4 bases and J by 10 bases, with 11 bases left in between. Germline CDR1 and CDR2: LGHNA and YNFKEQ. CDR3 length equals 12 residues. CDR3 bases: TGTGCCAGCAGCCTAGGACGGGGAGAGCAGTTCTTC. Translated, it gives CASSLGRGEQFF.

This rearrangement joins TRBV6-6 to TRBJ1-2; 8 bases are shared with TRBD1. The CDR3 is 13 amino acids. Trimming took 8 bases from V and 5 from J; bases not matched to a gene: 7. Per germline, CDR1 MNHNY and CDR2 SVGAGI (reference sequence). The CDR3 protein is CASWAGGAYGYTF. CDR3 bases: TGTGCCAGCTGGGCAGGGGGCGCTTATGGCTACACCTTC.